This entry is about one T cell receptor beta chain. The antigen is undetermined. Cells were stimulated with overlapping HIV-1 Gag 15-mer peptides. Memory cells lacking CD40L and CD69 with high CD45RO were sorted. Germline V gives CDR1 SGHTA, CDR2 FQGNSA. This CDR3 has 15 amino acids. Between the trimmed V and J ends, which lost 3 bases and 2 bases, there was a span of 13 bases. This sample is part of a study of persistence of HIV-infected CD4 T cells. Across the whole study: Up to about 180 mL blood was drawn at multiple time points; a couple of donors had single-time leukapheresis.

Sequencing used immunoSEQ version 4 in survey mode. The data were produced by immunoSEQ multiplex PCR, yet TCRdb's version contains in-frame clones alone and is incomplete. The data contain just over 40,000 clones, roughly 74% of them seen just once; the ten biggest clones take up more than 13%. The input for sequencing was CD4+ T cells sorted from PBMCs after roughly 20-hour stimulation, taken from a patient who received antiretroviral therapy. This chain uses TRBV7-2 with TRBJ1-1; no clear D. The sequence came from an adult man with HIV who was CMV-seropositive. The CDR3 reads CASSFLRKPNTEAFF. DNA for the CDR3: TGTGCCAGCAGCTTTCTTCGAAAACCTAACACTGAAGCTTTCTTT. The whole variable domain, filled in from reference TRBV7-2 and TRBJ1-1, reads GAGVSQSPSNKVTEKGKDVELRCDPISGHTALYWYRQSLGQGLEFLIYFQGNSAPDKSGLPSDRFSAERTGGSVSTLTIQRTQQEDSAVYLCASSFLRKPNTEAFFGQGTRLTVV.